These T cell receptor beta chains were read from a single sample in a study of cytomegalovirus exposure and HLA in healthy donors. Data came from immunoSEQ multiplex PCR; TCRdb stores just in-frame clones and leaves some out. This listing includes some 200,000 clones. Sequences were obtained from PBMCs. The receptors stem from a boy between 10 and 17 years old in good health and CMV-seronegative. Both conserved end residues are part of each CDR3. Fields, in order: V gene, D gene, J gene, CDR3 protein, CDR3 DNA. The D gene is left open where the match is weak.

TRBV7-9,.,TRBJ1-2,CASSLDRLGPMTQSYTF,TGTGCCAGCAGCTTAGATAGGTTGGGGCCAATGACCCAGAGCTACACCTTC
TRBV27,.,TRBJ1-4,CASTGTFGGRNEKLFF,TGTGCCAGCACCGGGACATTCGGTGGGAGAAATGAAAAACTGTTTTTT
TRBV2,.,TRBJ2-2,CASSTGGGLYTGELFF,TGTGCCAGCAGCACTGGCGGGGGCCTCTACACCGGGGAGCTGTTTTTT
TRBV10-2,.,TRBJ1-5,CASSESIVSRQHF,TGCGCCAGCAGTGAGTCAATTGTGTCGCGACAGCATTTT
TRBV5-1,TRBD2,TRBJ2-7,CASSLGLAGTYEQYF,TGCGCCAGCAGCTTGGGGCTAGCGGGGACCTACGAGCAGTACTTC
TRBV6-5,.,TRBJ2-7,CASSYSGGASYEQYF,TGTGCCAGCAGTTACTCTGGGGGGGCCTCCTACGAGCAGTACTTC
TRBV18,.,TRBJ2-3,CASSVIVDTQYF,TGTGCCAGCTCAGTTATTGTGGATACGCAGTATTTT
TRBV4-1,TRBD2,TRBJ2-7,CASSKAAGTSGSYEQYF,TGCGCCAGCAGCAAAGCCGCAGGGACTAGCGGATCCTACGAGCAGTACTTC
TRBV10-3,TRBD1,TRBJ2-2,CAISGQGFSGELFF,TGTGCCATCAGTGGACAGGGTTTTTCCGGGGAGCTGTTTTTT
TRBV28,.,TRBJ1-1,CATNRGGTGTEAFF,TGTGCCACCAATAGGGGGGGAACGGGAACTGAAGCTTTCTTT
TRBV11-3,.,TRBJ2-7,CASSLDTRLGPPHYEQYF,TGTGCCAGCAGCTTAGATACTCGCTTGGGCCCCCCTCACTACGAGCAGTACTTC
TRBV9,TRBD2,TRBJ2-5,CASSASGSGGAGETQYF,TGTGCCAGCAGCGCCTCGGGGAGCGGGGGGGCCGGGGAGACCCAGTACTTC
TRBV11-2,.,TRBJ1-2,CASGKNGYTF,TGTGCCAGCGGCAAAAATGGCTACACCTTC
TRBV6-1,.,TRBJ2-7,CASSDRRGDEQYF,TGTGCCAGCAGTGACCGTAGGGGCGACGAGCAGTACTTC
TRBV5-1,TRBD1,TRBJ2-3,CASHTSDGTGRTDTQYF,TGCGCCAGCCATACCTCGGATGGGACAGGGAGAACAGATACGCAGTATTTT
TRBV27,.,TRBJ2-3,CASSPSGVRSTDTQYF,TGTGCCAGCAGTCCTTCAGGGGTTAGATCAACAGATACGCAGTATTTT
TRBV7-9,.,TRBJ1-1,CASSSPLNTEAFF,TGTGCCAGCAGCTCCCCGTTGAACACTGAAGCTTTCTTT
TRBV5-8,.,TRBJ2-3,CASSPFGGDTDTQYF,TGTGCCAGCAGCCCGTTTGGCGGCGACACAGATACGCAGTATTTT
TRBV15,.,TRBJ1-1,CATKPGMSTEAFF,TGTGCCACCAAACCTGGTATGAGCACTGAAGCTTTCTTT
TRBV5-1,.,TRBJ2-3,CASSLEADSHSTDTQYF,TGCGCCAGCAGCTTGGAAGCGGACAGCCATAGTACAGATACGCAGTATTTT
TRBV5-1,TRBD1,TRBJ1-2,CASSTGQGAFNYGYTF,TGCGCCAGCAGCACAGGACAGGGGGCCTTTAACTATGGCTACACCTTC
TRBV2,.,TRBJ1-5,CASSPGLEVGPQHF,TGTGCCAGCAGCCCGGGACTGGAGGTGGGGCCCCAGCATTTT
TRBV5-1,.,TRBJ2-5,CASSSTPQSQETQYF,TGCGCCAGCAGCTCAACCCCACAGAGCCAAGAGACCCAGTACTTC
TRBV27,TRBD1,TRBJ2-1,CASGTGEPYNEQFF,TGTGCCAGCGGGACAGGAGAACCCTACAATGAGCAGTTCTTC
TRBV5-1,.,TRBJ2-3,CASSLDRADTQYF,TGCGCCAGCAGCTTGGACAGGGCAGATACGCAGTATTTT
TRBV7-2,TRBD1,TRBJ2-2,CASSSRTGGNTGELFF,TGTGCCAGCAGCTCCAGGACAGGGGGGAACACCGGGGAGCTGTTTTTT
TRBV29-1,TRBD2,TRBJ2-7,CSAQTSGQVEQYF,TGCAGCGCCCAGACTAGCGGCCAGGTGGAGCAGTACTTC
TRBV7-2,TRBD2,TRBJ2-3,CASSSRLADTVDTQYF,TGTGCCAGCAGTTCAAGACTAGCGGACACGGTAGATACGCAGTATTTT
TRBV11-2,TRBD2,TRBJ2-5,CASSQMTSGTGETQYF,TGTGCCAGCAGCCAGATGACTAGCGGGACAGGAGAGACCCAGTACTTC
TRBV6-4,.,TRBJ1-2,CASSDQEGSGYGYTF,TGTGCCAGCAGTGACCAGGAGGGATCGGGCTATGGCTACACCTTC
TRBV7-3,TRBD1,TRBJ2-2,CASSLRGSGTGTSGGELFF,TGTGCCAGCAGCTTAAGAGGTTCCGGGACAGGGACCTCCGGCGGGGAGCTGTTTTTT